Below are 4 T cell receptor beta chains sequenced from a single sample in a study of T cell changes during pregnancy in multiple sclerosis. The repertoire was sequenced with immunoSEQ multiplex PCR; TCRdb's copy has only in-frame clones and lacks some. The table shows roughly 110,000 clones, with about 89% occurring only once. The sample was peripheral blood, taken before pregnancy. These receptors came from a female donor with multiple sclerosis, enrolled in a pregnancy study.

CDR3 amino acids: CATSLQEGGVDGETQYF. CDR3 DNA sequence: TGTGCCACCAGCCTACAAGAGGGAGGGGTGGATGGAGAGACCCAGTACTTC. The chain carries TRBV15 and TRBJ2-5, with 7 bases lining up with TRBD2. Unmatched junction bases numbered 16, after V lost 5 bases and J lost 4 bases. The CDR3 is 17 residues long. Germline CDR1 reads LNHNV; CDR2 reads YYDKDF (reference sequence). Looking up the rest from reference TRBV15 and TRBJ2-5 gives the full variable domain: DAMVIQNPRYQVTQFGKPVTLSCSQTLNHNVMYWYQQKSSQAPKLLFHYYDKDFNNEADTPDNFQSRRPNTSFCFLDIRSPGLGDTAMYLCATSLQEGGVDGETQYFGPGTRLLVL.

The chain is built from TRBV4-3 and TRBJ1-4; a possible D gene is TRBD1 (5 bases). With 4 bases removed from V and 8 bases from J, the gap between germline ends came to 14 bases. The germline V gene has CDR1 LGHNA and CDR2 YSLEER. This CDR3 is 14 amino acids long. The CDR3 DNA reads as TGCGCCAGCAGCCGGCAGCGGGACCGCGAAAAACTGTTTTTT. Amino acids: CASSRQRDREKLFF.

The chain uses TRBV15 and TRBJ2-1, with TRBD2 matching over 15 bases. Germline loops: CDR1 LNHNV, CDR2 YYDKDF (reference sequence). The V and J ends lost 3 bases and 10 bases, in that order; junction bases with no gene match: 7. The CDR3 loop spans 16 amino acids. The CDR3 DNA follows: TGTGCCACCAGCAGGGGACTAGCGGGGGGCCTTGGGGAGCAGTTCTTC. It encodes CATSRGLAGGLGEQFF.

V gene TRBV19 combines with J gene TRBJ1-2; 7 bases map to TRBD1. The CDR3 covers 14 residues. V gave up 7 bases and J gave up 6 bases; unmatched junction bases: 11. Germline CDR1 LNHDA, CDR2 SQIVND (reference sequence). The CDR3 DNA reads TGTGCCAGTACCCTGACAGGGAATTTCAATGGCTACACCTTC. Translating gives CASTLTGNFNGYTF.